What follows are 31 T cell receptor beta chains derived from one specimen sequenced in a study of T cell repertoires in cytomegalovirus infection. Each CDR3 protein is one row after TCRdb ran MiXCR on the reads. This sample carries about 490,000 distinct CDR3 sequences, around a quarter of them seen once, and the ten largest clones take approximately 13%. The sequenced material came from PBMCs. Receptors originate from a human donor in good health (CMV status not recorded). Some clones in this sample may be carry-over from other donors' samples.

Turning to this clonotype: One end of the junction varies from germline; a read error may be responsible. The chain carries TRBV7-6 and TRBJ2-2, with 10 nucleotides matching TRBD2. CDR1 SGHVS and CDR2 FNYEAQ come from the germline V gene. This CDR3 has 18 residues. The CDR3 is CASSPRGEREGDTGELFF. The CDR3 region has the DNA TGTGCTAGCAGCCCTCGAGGGGAGCGGGAGGGCGACACCGGGGAGCTGTTTTTT.

The J gene is TRBJ2-7, the V gene TRBV4-1, with a weak D call TRBD2 (6 bases). This CDR3 comprises 18 residues. Germline assignment: CDR1 MGHRA and CDR2 YSYEKL. The V and J ends lost 0 bases and 0 bases respectively, with 18 bases between them. In DNA form, the CDR3 reads TGCGCCAGCAGCCAAGATCCCCCGGGGGTGGAAAGCTCCTACGAGCAGTACTTC. It encodes CASSQDPPGVESSYEQYF.

The chain combines TRBV24-1 with TRBJ1-1, with 9 nucleotides matching TRBD1. CDR1 KGHDR and CDR2 SFDVKD come from the germline V gene. There are 13 residues in the CDR3. V lost 5 bases, J lost 3 bases, and 0 bases stayed unmatched. CDR3 sequence reads: CATSGDRDTEAFF. For the CDR3, the DNA is TGTGCCACCAGTGGGGACAGGGACACTGAAGCTTTCTTT.

This rearrangement joins TRBV10-3 to TRBJ1-1; D might be TRBD1 (6 bases). CDR1 is ENHRY and CDR2 is SYGVKD in the germline V gene. Trimming left V 7 bases short and J 2 bases short, with 11 bases between. This CDR3 comprises 13 residues. CDR3 coding DNA: TGTGCCATCACTCGGGGGCTCAACACTGAAGCTTTCTTT. Translated, it gives CAITRGLNTEAFF.

There are many counts of this clonotype. The V gene is TRBV12-3 or TRBV12-4, the J gene TRBJ2-2; no clear D. The CDR3 contains 15 residues. V was cut by 8 bases and J by 0 bases, with 13 bases left in between. The chain's CDR3 is CASGVSTSNTGELFF. The CDR3 DNA sequence: TGTGCCAGCGGGGTATCGACCTCGAACACCGGGGAGCTGTTTTTT.

About this clonotype itself: Given a much more abundant clone one base away, this may be a read error. In this CDR3 the conserved last residue, phenylalanine or tryptophan, is missing, so a read error is likely. The V gene is TRBV7-2, the J gene TRBJ2-1; 12 positions agree with TRBD2. With 5 bases clipped from V and 4 bases from J, the junction kept 6 bases outside the gene matches. Germline V CDR1 and CDR2: SGHTA, FQGNSA. CDR3 size: 16 residues. CDR3 coding DNA: TGTGCCAGCAGCCAGGGACTAGCGGGCGTTTACAATGAGCAGTTCTTG. It translates to CASSQGLAGVYNEQFL.

In this sample, this clonotype turned up a few times. This rearrangement joins TRBV14 to TRBJ2-3; TRBD2 is a possible D gene (6 bases). Trimming stripped 4 bases from V and 7 bases from J, with 12 bases between. This CDR3 comprises 13 residues. Germline values: CDR1 SGHDN, CDR2 FVKESK. The CDR3, as DNA: TGTGCCAGCAGCCGGCAGGGAGGAAATACGCAGTATTTT. Amino acid sequence: CASSRQGGNTQYF. Combining the CDR3 with reference TRBV14 and TRBJ2-3 gives the whole variable domain EAGVTQFPSHSVIEKGQTVTLRCDPISGHDNLYWYRRVMGKEIKFLLHFVKESKQDESGMPNNRFLAERTGGTYSTLKVQPAELEDSGVYFCASSRQGGNTQYFGPGTRLTVL.

V gene TRBV7-6 combines with J gene TRBJ2-4, with D perhaps matching TRBD1 (6 bases). Germline V lookup: CDR1 SGHVS, CDR2 FNYEAQ. With 8 bases removed from V and 0 bases from J, the gap between germline ends came to 8 bases. The CDR3 totals 13 residues. The CDR3 region has the DNA TGTGCCAGCGGGGACATAGCCAAAAACATTCAGTACTTC. It is translated as CASGDIAKNIQYF.

In this sample, this clonotype turned up a few times. The chain links TRBV30 to TRBJ2-6; D may be TRBD1 (6 bases). The germline V and J ends were trimmed by 1 base and 2 bases, with 12 bases remaining between them. Germline V lookup: CDR1 GTSNPN, CDR2 SVGIG (reference sequence). The CDR3 length is 16 residues. In nucleotides, the CDR3 is TGTGCCTGGAGTGCCCCAGGGGTTCCTGGGGCCAACGTCCTGACTTTC. Its protein product is CAWSAPGVPGANVLTF. The whole variable domain, filled in from reference TRBV30 and TRBJ2-6, reads SQTIHQWPATLVQPVGSPLSLECTVEGTSNPNLYWYRQAAGRGLQLLFYSVGIGQISSEVPQNLSASRPQDRQFILSSKKLLLSDSGFYLCAWSAPGVPGANVLTFGAGSRLTVL.

Notes on this clonotype: This could be a read error, since a much larger clone is one nucleotide away. The final CDR3 position lacks the conserved phenylalanine or tryptophan, pointing to a likely read error. The rearrangement uses TRBV28 and TRBJ2-7; 9 nucleotides align to TRBD1. V was clipped by 6 bases and J by 2 bases; unmatched bases: 2. This CDR3 has 13 residues. Germline V gene lookup returns CDR1 MDHEN and CDR2 SYDVKM. This CDR3 is CASSRDRAYEQYS. In nucleotides, the CDR3 is TGTGCCAGCAGCCGGGACAGGGCCTACGAGCAGTACTCC.

This clonotype has only a few counts. This rearrangement joins TRBV4-3 to TRBJ2-3; D unresolved. V lost 1 base and J 2 bases, leaving 13 bases between the germline ends. This CDR3 has 16 residues. Germline CDR1 reads LGHNA; CDR2 reads YSLEER. CDR3 loop: CASSQGWAKITDTQYF. DNA of the CDR3: TGCGCCAGCAGCCAAGGGTGGGCAAAAATCACAGATACGCAGTATTTT.

This clonotype has a handful of counts. The V call is TRBV5-6, the J call TRBJ1-1; 7 positions match TRBD1. The CDR3 runs 15 residues. With 0 bases clipped from V and 3 bases from J, the junction kept 5 bases outside the gene matches. CDR1 SGHDT and CDR2 YYEEEE come from the germline V gene. The CDR3 loop is CASSLVRQGDTEAFF. The CDR3 DNA sequence: TGTGCCAGCAGCTTGGTTCGACAGGGAGACACTGAAGCTTTCTTT.

This clonotype has a count of ten or more. The V call is TRBV7-9, the J call TRBJ2-3; D uncertain. The germline gives CDR1 SEHNR, CDR2 FQNEAQ (reference sequence). The CDR3 covers 16 residues. V was clipped by 5 bases and J by 4 bases, with 19 bases between them. This CDR3 is CASSPVRLGVADTQYF. The CDR3 DNA reads TGTGCCAGCAGCCCTGTACGGTTGGGCGTTGCAGATACGCAGTATTTT.

This clonotype was observed a handful of times. The rearrangement joins TRBV28 to TRBJ2-1; D gene uncertain. V lost 5 bases to trimming and J lost 8 bases, with 10 bases between them. The CDR3 runs to 12 residues. Per germline, CDR1 MDHEN and CDR2 SYDVKM. The CDR3 here is CASSPKLYEQFF. The CDR3 nucleotides are TGTGCCAGCAGTCCAAAGCTGTATGAGCAGTTCTTC.

This clonotype turned up a few times. The chain employs TRBV7-2 and TRBJ2-7; D might be TRBD2 (7 bases). The V end was cut by 4 bases, the J end by 5 bases, with 18 bases between. There are 15 residues in the CDR3. Germline V lookup: CDR1 SGHTA, CDR2 FQGNSA. CDR3 in DNA: TGTGCCAGCAGCTCACCGGGCGGGGGCGGAAACGAGCAGTACTTC. Its translation: CASSSPGGGGNEQYF.

The chain combines TRBV19 with TRBJ2-3; 7 nucleotides line up with TRBD2. CDR3 length: 14 amino acids. The germline gives CDR1 LNHDA, CDR2 SQIVND (reference sequence). J lost 1 base, V lost 10 bases, and 8 bases had no gene match. CDR3 sequence reads: CATRPGGRTDTQYF. The CDR3 region has the DNA TGTGCCACCCGCCCGGGGGGACGCACAGATACGCAGTATTTT. Full variable domain (rest looked up from reference TRBV19 and TRBJ2-3): DGGITQSPKYLFRKEGQNVTLSCEQNLNHDAMYWYRQDPGQGLRLIYYSQIVNDFQKGDIAEGYSVSREKKESFPLTVTSAQKNPTAFYLCATRPGGRTDTQYFGPGTRLTVL.

This clonotype has only a few counts. The chain is built from TRBV12-3 or TRBV12-4 and TRBJ1-6, with D hard to call. The CDR3 loop spans 14 amino acids. The V and J ends lost 3 bases and 11 bases respectively, with 14 bases between them. CDR3 nucleotides: TGTGCCAGCAGTTTCGGTGGCAGTCTAACACCCCTCCACTTT. Its translation is CASSFGGSLTPLHF.

The CDR3 loop is CAGGVYSNQPQHF. CDR3 in DNA: TGTGCCGGAGGGGTTTATAGCAATCAGCCCCAGCATTTT. This chain joins TRBV2 and TRBJ1-5; tentatively, D is TRBD1 (5 bases). Deletions cut 11 bases from V and 0 bases from J, with 11 bases between. This CDR3 comprises 13 residues. Germline V lookup: CDR1 SNHLY, CDR2 FYNNEI.

This clonotype showed up just a few times. The rearrangement joins TRBV7-9 to TRBJ1-1, with 8 bases lining up with TRBD1. CDR3 length: 14 residues. CDR1 is SEHNR, CDR2 FQNEAQ, per germline (reference sequence). J lost 6 bases, V lost 3 bases, and 6 bases had no gene match. The CDR3 sequence is CASSFAGQGSEAFF. The DNA of the CDR3 is TGTGCCAGCAGCTTCGCCGGACAGGGCTCTGAAGCTTTCTTT.

This clonotype was found many times. V is TRBV10-3 and J is TRBJ1-5; 7 nucleotides align to TRBD1. Germline V gives CDR1 ENHRY, CDR2 SYGVKD. The J segment lost 4 bases and the V segment lost 3 bases, leaving 6 bases of the junction unmatched. The CDR3 extends over 15 amino acids. The CDR3 DNA sequence: TGTGCCATCAGTGAATTTACAGGGGTTAATCAGCCCCAGCATTTT. As protein: CAISEFTGVNQPQHF.

V is TRBV11-2 and J is TRBJ2-7; D not certain. V lost 8 bases, J lost 0 bases, and 5 bases lay in between. The CDR3 is made up of 11 amino acids. The V gene's germline CDR1 is SGHAT and CDR2 FQNNGV. CDR3 loop: CASLSSYEQYV. In DNA, the CDR3 is TGTGCCAGCTTAAGCTCCTACGAGCAGTACGTC.

V gene TRBV6-1 combines with J gene TRBJ2-7; D possibly uses TRBD1 or TRBD2 (5 bases each). The CDR3 consists of 12 residues. Germline assignment: CDR1 MNHNS and CDR2 SASEGT. V was trimmed by 6 bases and J by 6 bases, leaving 12 bases between them. This CDR3 is CASSLTGTEQYV. In DNA, the CDR3 is TGTGCCAGCAGCCTTACCGGGACCGAGCAGTACGTC.

The chain employs TRBV5-1 and TRBJ2-2; 10 bases are a match to TRBD1. This CDR3 has 16 amino acids. Germline V lookup: CDR1 SGHRS, CDR2 YFSETQ. With V trimmed by 0 bases and J by 5 bases, 4 bases remained unmatched. The CDR3 DNA sequence: TGCGCCAGCAGCTTGGAAGGGGGACAGGGGACCGGGGAGCTGTTTTTT. Amino acids: CASSLEGGQGTGELFF. Variable domain in full (rest from reference TRBV5-1 and TRBJ2-2): KAGVTQTPRYLIKTRGQQVTLSCSPISGHRSVSWYQQTPGQGLQFLFEYFSETQRNKGNFPGRFSGRQFSNSRSEMNVSTLELGDSALYLCASSLEGGQGTGELFFGEGSRLTVL.

This clonotype was picked up a small number of times. This chain connects TRBV18 to TRBJ2-1; 13 bases are a match to TRBD2. V shed 3 bases and J 8 bases; nucleotides not matched to a gene: 4. The CDR3 covers 15 residues. Germline V CDR1 and CDR2: KGHSH, LQKENI. The CDR3 is CASSPGTSGIDEQFF. As DNA, the CDR3 is TGTGCCAGCTCACCCGGGACTAGCGGGATAGATGAGCAGTTCTTC.

In this sample, this clonotype turned up many times. The V call is TRBV6-5, the J call TRBJ2-1; the D is unclear. Germline-derived CDR1 and CDR2 are MNHEY and SVGAGI. There are 13 residues in the CDR3. Trimming took off 0 bases at V and 7 bases at J, with 7 bases between the two ends. CDR3 in amino acids: CASSYSYDNEQFF. CDR3 nucleotide sequence: TGTGCCAGCAGTTACTCTTACGATAATGAGCAGTTCTTC.

This clonotype has more than one count but fewer than ten. The chain joins TRBV10-3 to TRBJ2-6; D uncertain. Deletions cut 2 bases from V and 0 bases from J, with 5 bases between. Germline V lookup: CDR1 ENHRY, CDR2 SYGVKD. The CDR3 sequence is 15 residues long. The CDR3 spells CAISEVTSGANVLTF. CDR3 DNA: TGTGCCATCAGTGAGGTGACCTCTGGGGCCAACGTCCTGACTTTC.

V and J are TRBV6-6 and TRBJ2-3, with D maybe TRBD2 (6 bases). The CDR3 runs 16 residues. From germline, CDR1 is MNHNY and CDR2 SVGAGI (reference sequence). V was clipped by 7 bases and J by 5 bases, with 22 bases between them. CDR3 sequence reads: CASIRRGSGPLDTQYF. CDR3 nucleotide sequence: TGTGCCAGCATCCGAAGGGGTAGCGGCCCCCTAGATACGCAGTATTTT.

This clonotype occurred many times. V is TRBV7-2 and J is TRBJ1-3, with unresolved D. Trimming stripped 2 bases from V and 0 bases from J, with 8 bases between. Germline V gene sequence: CDR1 SGHTA, CDR2 FQGNSA. The CDR3 has 15 residues. In DNA, the CDR3 is TGTGCCAGCAGCTTAATGGCGAGCTCTGGAAACACCATATATTTT. Its translation is CASSLMASSGNTIYF. The whole variable domain, remainder taken from reference TRBV7-2 and TRBJ1-3, is GAGVSQSPSNKVTEKGKDVELRCDPISGHTALYWYRQSLGQGLEFLIYFQGNSAPDKSGLPSDRFSAERTGGSVSTLTIQRTQQEDSAVYLCASSLMASSGNTIYFGEGSWLTVV.

This clonotype showed up many times. The CDR3 nucleotides read TGTGCCAGCAGCTTGAGGAGTAGGGCCACTGAAGCTTTCTTT. This codes for CASSLRSRATEAFF. The chain links TRBV7-2 to TRBJ1-1; D unresolved. The V gene's germline CDR1 is SGHTA and CDR2 FQGNSA. The ends were cut back, 3 bases at V and 4 bases at J, with 12 bases in the middle. This CDR3 is built from 14 residues.

This clonotype was counted a few times. This rearrangement joins TRBV12-3 or TRBV12-4 to TRBJ2-1; tentatively, D is TRBD2 (6 bases). V lost 6 bases and J lost 7, with 13 bases in between. The CDR3 has 13 amino acids. The CDR3, as DNA: TGTGCCAGCAGGCCGGACGGGAGAAATGAGCAGTTCTTC. Encoded protein: CASRPDGRNEQFF.

This clonotype was detected only a few times. The rearrangement links TRBV7-4 to TRBJ2-5; 7 nucleotides agree with TRBD2. The CDR3 spans 16 residues. Germline V gene lookup returns CDR1 SGHVT and CDR2 SQSDAQ. Trimming removed 5 bases from V and 5 bases from J; junction bases left unmatched: 14. CDR3 nucleotide sequence: TGTGCCAGCAGCCCCCCCCGCGGGGGTTTACGGGAGACCCAGTACTTC. Its translation: CASSPPRGGLRETQYF.